This T cell receptor (beta chain) appears in the sequencing data of a study of blood T cell repertoires in COVID-19. About the research overall: There were acute and convalescent COVID-19 samples, and they came from the United States, Italy and Spain. PBMCs, B-cell-depleted T cells, or T cells provided the cDNA or gDNA that made up the material.

The CDR3 spans 19 residues. The J segment lost 0 bases and the V segment lost 0 bases, leaving 6 bases of the junction unmatched. CDR1 MGHRA and CDR2 YSYEKL come from the germline V gene. Original processing notes: Estimation of nucleated cell counts was performed using reference gene primer amplification. Assay: immunoSEQ multiplex PCR; the TCRdb copy retains only in-frame clones and omits some. V, J and clone size reflect that table, while D and trimming were determined from the DNA. The table includes about 50,000 clones, more than 70% detected once. The chain carries TRBV4-1 and TRBJ2-6; 9 nucleotides line up with TRBD2. Specimen: peripheral blood. The clonotype was recovered from a human donor in a cohort sampled during active COVID-19. The CDR3 here is CASSQDQASGDSGANVLTF. CDR3 nucleotides: TGCGCCAGCAGCCAAGATCAGGCTAGCGGGGACTCTGGGGCCAACGTCCTGACTTTC.